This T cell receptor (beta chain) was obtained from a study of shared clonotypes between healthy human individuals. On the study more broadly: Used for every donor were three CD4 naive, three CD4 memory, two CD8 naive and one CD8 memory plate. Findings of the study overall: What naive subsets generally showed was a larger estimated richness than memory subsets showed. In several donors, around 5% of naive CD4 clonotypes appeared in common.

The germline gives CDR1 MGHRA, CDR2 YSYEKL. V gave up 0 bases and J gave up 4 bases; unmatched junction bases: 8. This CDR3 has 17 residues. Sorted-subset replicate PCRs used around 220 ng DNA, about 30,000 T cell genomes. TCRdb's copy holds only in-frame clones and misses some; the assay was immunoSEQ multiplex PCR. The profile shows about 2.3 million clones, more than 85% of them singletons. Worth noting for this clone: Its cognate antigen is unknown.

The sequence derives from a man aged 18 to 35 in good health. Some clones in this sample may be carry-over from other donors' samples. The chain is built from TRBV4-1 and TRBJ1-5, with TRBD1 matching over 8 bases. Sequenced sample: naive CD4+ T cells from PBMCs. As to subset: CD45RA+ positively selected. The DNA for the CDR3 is TGCGCCAGCAGCCAAGACGGCAGGGGGCGAGGGAATCAGCCCCAGCATTTT. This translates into CASSQDGRGRGNQPQHF.